Sequencing of this T cell receptor beta chain was carried out in a study of cytomegalovirus exposure and HLA in healthy donors. All the people who gave samples were healthy bone marrow donors. About this clone itself: The target antigen is unknown.

Study conclusions and caveats: Association with HLA alleles at 0.05 false discovery rate was found for 17,000 or so TCR beta sequences in a later analysis. In a later analysis, productive TCRs from donors in an Asian-associated ancestry cluster reportedly carried fewer N-insertions than the cohort mean.

PCR was performed using 60 Vbeta and 13 Jbeta primers. Here immunoSEQ multiplex PCR was the method, and the copy in TCRdb shows in-frame clones only, minus some. This sample's clone table lists some 200,000 clones. Germline loops: CDR1 MDHEN, CDR2 SYDVKM. Trimming at V came to 4 bases and at J to 0 bases, leaving 5 bases not matched to a gene. The CDR3 is 16 residues long. This sequence originates from a girl aged 2-10 years in good health and CMV-seropositive. This chain joins TRBV28 and TRBJ2-7; the match to TRBD1 covers 11 bases. Material for sequencing was PBMCs. The DNA of the CDR3 is TGTGCCAGCAGTTCACCGGGACAGGGGGGCTCCTACGAGCAGTACTTC. Translated: CASSSPGQGGSYEQYF.